The TCR beta chain described here comes from a study of cytomegalovirus exposure and HLA in healthy donors. Whole-study context: The same platform used for the 650 to 700 first-cohort repertoires was also used for the roughly 120 validation repertoires, as a later analysis reported.

The assay was immunoSEQ multiplex PCR, and TCRdb's table has in-frame clones only and misses some. The top ten hold approximately 0.7% of the sample, which has around 150,000 clones, roughly nine tenths seen once. In regard to this clone: The antigen is undetermined.

Regarding the study as a whole: A classifier reportedly called cytomegalovirus status with high sensitivity and specificity. Through in vitro validation, a few CMV-associated chains were shown to be specific for CMV antigens. Cytomegalovirus association was listed for 150 to 200 TCR beta chains.

The germline V gene encodes CDR1 PRHDT and CDR2 FYEKMQ (reference sequence). There are 16 residues in the CDR3. J lost 10 bases, V lost 2 bases, and 12 bases had no gene match. The receptor was isolated from a man aged 18 to 30 in good health and CMV-seronegative. The chain recombines TRBV13 with TRBJ2-1, with 9 bases that match TRBD2. Material: PBMCs. CDR3 nucleotide sequence: TGTGCCAGCAGCTTAAAGACCGGGACTAGCATATACGAGCAGTTCTTC. Amino acids: CASSLKTGTSIYEQFF.